The rows below give T cell receptor beta chains drawn from one sample of a study of blood T cell repertoires in COVID-19. Sequencing used immunoSEQ multiplex PCR; TCRdb keeps in-frame clones, though not all of them. The table has over 50,000 clones, roughly three quarters seen once; the top ten hold 15%. The material sequenced was peripheral blood. The source of these receptors is a human donor with active or convalescent COVID-19. The donor label of this sample is uncertain. CDR3s include the opening cysteine and the closing phenylalanine or tryptophan. D genes are given only for firm matches. Size values are once, few and many counts, or a class for expanded clones, and some rows have none.

d_call | clone_size | j_call | v_call | cdr3_nt | cdr3_aa
- | - | TRBJ2-2 | TRBV12-3/TRBV12-4 | TGTGCCAGCAGTTTCTTCAGCGGGGAGCTGTTTTTT | CASSFFSGELFF
- | - | TRBJ1-6 | TRBV5-1 | TGCGCCAGCAGCTTGCGGGGTTCCGAGTCACCCCTCCACTTT | CASSLRGSESPLHF
TRBD2 | - | TRBJ2-3 | TRBV24-1 | TGTGCCACCAGTGATCCCAAGAGCGGGAGAGAAGATACGCAGTATTTT | CATSDPKSGREDTQYF
TRBD2 | - | TRBJ2-4 | TRBV28 | TGTGCCAGCAGTTTACGGGCAGGGAGGGACATTCAGTACTTC | CASSLRAGRDIQYF
TRBD1 | - | TRBJ2-7 | TRBV7-8 | TGTGCCAGCAGCTTAGGGACAGGGGGTATCAACGAGCAGTACTTC | CASSLGTGGINEQYF
- | - | TRBJ1-3 | TRBV9 | TGTGCCAGCAGCGTTGGCGTGGGAGCGGGAAACACCATATATTTT | CASSVGVGAGNTIYF
- | - | TRBJ2-1 | TRBV29-1 | TGCAGCGTTGCAGGGGTCTACAATGAGCAGTTCTTC | CSVAGVYNEQFF
- | few | TRBJ1-3 | TRBV24-1 | TGTGCCACCAGTGACGGCGGGGGGTCTGGAAACACCATATATTTT | CATSDGGGSGNTIYF
- | - | TRBJ1-1 | TRBV4-2 | TGTGCCAGCAGCCAAGAAAGGGGTGACACTGAAGCTTTCTTT | CASSQERGDTEAFF
TRBD2 | - | TRBJ2-7 | TRBV6-5 | TGTGCCAGCGTTCGGACGGGGGGGGTATACGAGCAGTACTTC | CASVRTGGVYEQYF
TRBD2 | - | TRBJ2-1 | TRBV3-1/TRBV3-2 | TGTGCCAGCAGCCAAGGAGCGGGGGCGCTTGAGCAGTTCTTC | CASSQGAGALEQFF
TRBD1 | - | TRBJ1-2 | TRBV27 | TGTGCCAGCAGGATGGCAGGGACAGGGGGGGGCTACACCTTC | CASRMAGTGGGYTF
TRBD2 | - | TRBJ2-3 | TRBV27 | TGTGCCAGCAGCCCTTCCCGGACTAGCGGGAGGGCCGGAAGGACAGATACGCAGTATTTT | CASSPSRTSGRAGRTDTQYF
- | medium-sized | TRBJ2-7 | TRBV6-2/TRBV6-3 | TGTGCCAGCAGTTTTACCCAGGGTCTCCACTACGAGCAGTACTTC | CASSFTQGLHYEQYF
TRBD2 | - | TRBJ2-1 | TRBV11-2 | TGTGCCAGCAGCATACTAGCGAATGAGCAGTTCTTC | CASSILANEQFF
TRBD2 | once | TRBJ2-1 | TRBV6-6 | TGTGCCAGCAGGGGGACTAGCGGGGACACAGTCCTCTTC | CASRGTSGDTVLF
- | - | TRBJ2-5 | TRBV27 | TGTGCCAGCAGTTTATTTGGGACACACCAAGAGACCCAGTACTTC | CASSLFGTHQETQYF
- | - | TRBJ2-7 | TRBV6-2/TRBV6-3 | TGTGCCAGCAGCCCCAACAGGGTGGGAGCTGAATACGAGCAGTACTTC | CASSPNRVGAEYEQYF
TRBD2 | few | TRBJ2-2 | TRBV7-8 | TGTGCCATCTTTACCGAACTAGCGGGCTTCGGGGAGCTGTTTTTT | CAIFTELAGFGELFF
TRBD1 | - | TRBJ2-5 | TRBV2 | TGTGCCAGCAGTGAATTCGGGACAGGGTACCAAGAGACCCAGTACTTC | CASSEFGTGYQETQYF
- | many | TRBJ2-1 | TRBV19 | TGTGCCAGTAGTTGGCAGGGAGGTAACAATGAGCAGTTCTTC | CASSWQGGNNEQFF
- | - | TRBJ2-5 | TRBV4-1 | TGCGCCAGCAGCCAAGATTCGGGAGCTGAGACCCAGTACTTC | CASSQDSGAETQYF
- | - | TRBJ1-1 | TRBV28 | TGTGCCAGCAGCCTGGTGACGCCAGGCACTGAAGCTTTCTTT | CASSLVTPGTEAFF
TRBD1 | - | TRBJ1-5 | TRBV5-8 | TGTGCCAGCAGCCCCGGGACAGGAAACAATCAGCCCCAGCATTTT | CASSPGTGNNQPQHF
- | - | TRBJ2-1 | TRBV11-3 | TGTGCCAGCAGCTTAGGGCTGGGGGCCTGGAATGAGCAGTTCTTC | CASSLGLGAWNEQFF
TRBD2 | - | TRBJ2-1 | TRBV14 | TGTGCCAGCAGCCCTAGCGGGAGTTACTACAATGAGCAGTTCTTC | CASSPSGSYYNEQFF
- | - | TRBJ1-2 | TRBV27 | TGTGCCGCGGGGATCCTAGGGGCCCCTAACTATGGCTACACCTTC | CAAGILGAPNYGYTF
TRBD1 | - | TRBJ1-2 | TRBV9 | TGTGCCAGCAGCCCCTCCGGGACAGGGGTTAGTGGCTACACCTTC | CASSPSGTGVSGYTF
- | - | TRBJ2-1 | TRBV19 | TGTGCCAGTAGTGACAGCAGGTCCTACAATGAGCAGTTCTTC | CASSDSRSYNEQFF
- | - | TRBJ2-5 | TRBV7-2 | TGTGCCAGCAGCTTAGTATCGGCGGGACTCCAAGAGACCCAGTACTTC | CASSLVSAGLQETQYF
TRBD1 | - | TRBJ1-5 | TRBV27 | TGTGCCAGCAGCCCCCGCCGGGACAGGGTAGGGAAGCCCCAGCATTTT | CASSPRRDRVGKPQHF
- | - | TRBJ2-1 | TRBV6-2/TRBV6-3 | TGTGCCAGCAGTTATCATTCGGGTGAGCAGTTCTTC | CASSYHSGEQFF
TRBD1 | - | TRBJ1-2 | TRBV7-2 | TGTGCCAGCAGGGACGAGGGGGCTTATGGCTACACCTTC | CASRDEGAYGYTF
- | - | TRBJ2-7 | TRBV5-1 | TGCGCCAGCAGCTTGGGGGCCGTTCGCGACGAGCAGTACTTC | CASSLGAVRDEQYF
- | - | TRBJ1-1 | TRBV25-1 | TGTGCCAGCAGTGAAATGGGCGGGGGACCGAACACTGAAGCTTTCTTT | CASSEMGGGPNTEAFF
TRBD1 | once | TRBJ2-1 | TRBV6-5 | TGTGCCAGAGCCGCGCGGACAGGGTTGAATGAGCAGTTCTTC | CARAARTGLNEQFF
- | - | TRBJ1-1 | TRBV6-1 | TGTGCCAGCAGTGATGGGTCGGGGAACACTGAAGCTTTCTTT | CASSDGSGNTEAFF
TRBD2 | - | TRBJ2-3 | TRBV11-3 | TGTGCCAACAGGACTAGCGGGAGGGCGGCAGATACGCAGTATTTT | CANRTSGRAADTQYF
- | - | TRBJ2-2 | TRBV7-9 | TGTGCCAGCAGCTTAATCCGGGGGAGCACCGGGGAGCTGTTTTTT | CASSLIRGSTGELFF
- | - | TRBJ2-7 | TRBV9 | TGTGCCAGCAGCGTAGACAGTTCATACTACGAGCAGTACTTC | CASSVDSSYYEQYF
- | - | TRBJ2-7 | TRBV24-1 | TGTGCCACCCGGGACACCTACTCCTACGAGCAGTACTTC | CATRDTYSYEQYF
TRBD1 | - | TRBJ2-6 | TRBV9 | TGTGCCAGCAGCGTAGAGGGAACAGGGGGCCCTTCTGGGGCCAACGTCCTGACTTTC | CASSVEGTGGPSGANVLTF
- | - | TRBJ2-3 | TRBV10-2 | TGCGCCAGCAGTGACACCCAACAGGGAAGGACGCAGTATTTT | CASSDTQQGRTQYF
- | - | TRBJ1-4 | TRBV6-6 | TGTGCCAGCAAAACATCGGGGAATGAAAAACTGTTTTTT | CASKTSGNEKLFF
TRBD1 | - | TRBJ2-2 | TRBV10-3 | TGTGCCACAGTGAGACAGGGCTTCACCGGGGAGCTGTTTTTT | CATVRQGFTGELFF
- | - | TRBJ1-1 | TRBV9 | TGTGCCAGCAGACCCCCGGGGGGGCCGGGCACTGAAGCTTTCTTT | CASRPPGGPGTEAFF
TRBD1 | - | TRBJ1-1 | TRBV5-6 | TGTGCCAGCAGGGGACAGACTTACACTGAAGCTTTCTTT | CASRGQTYTEAFF
TRBD1 | - | TRBJ2-5 | TRBV12-3/TRBV12-4 | TGTGCCAGCAGTTTGACAGGGAAGGAGACCCAGTACTTC | CASSLTGKETQYF
- | - | TRBJ2-1 | TRBV19 | TGTGCCAGTAGTATAAGGCCAAGAGGGCACAATGAGCAGTTCTTC | CASSIRPRGHNEQFF
- | - | TRBJ2-7 | TRBV9 | TGTGCCAGCAGCCTAGAGGACTGGAACTCCTACGAGCAGTACTTC | CASSLEDWNSYEQYF
TRBD1 | - | TRBJ2-7 | TRBV28 | TGTGCCAGCAGCGGACAGGTGAGCTCCTACGAGCAGTACTTC | CASSGQVSSYEQYF
TRBD1 | - | TRBJ2-3 | TRBV12-3/TRBV12-4 | TGTGCCAGCCTGGGACAGGGGATGGATACGCAGTATTTT | CASLGQGMDTQYF
TRBD2 | - | TRBJ2-1 | TRBV7-8 | TGTGCCAGCAGCTTAGTATATAGCGGGAGGGCCGGCTACTACAATGAGCAGTTCTTC | CASSLVYSGRAGYYNEQFF
- | - | TRBJ1-1 | TRBV5-1 | TGCGCCAGCAGCCAGGGAGGAAAGACTGAAGCTTTCTTT | CASSQGGKTEAFF
TRBD1 | - | TRBJ1-2 | TRBV24-1 | TGTGCCACCCGTTCTGCAGGGGGCTTCGATGGCTACACCTTC | CATRSAGGFDGYTF